This T cell receptor (beta chain) was recovered during a study of T cell responses to AZD1222 COVID-19 vaccine. There are 15 residues in the CDR3. TCRdb's table, derived via immunoSEQ multiplex PCR, lists solely in-frame clones and lacks some. The table has about 86,000 clones, 88% seen once. J is TRBJ2-7 and V is TRBV21-1; the table's D call TRBD2 went unverified against the DNA. TRBV21-1 is reported as a pseudogene. The sample consisted of peripheral blood, taken 28 days after the second AZD1222 dose. The TCR comes from an adult who received the AZD1222 COVID-19 vaccine. The DNA of the CDR3 is TGTGCCAGCAACACGGAGGGACTAGACCTCTACGAGCAGTACTTC. Encoded protein: CASNTEGLDLYEQYF.